These 7 T cell receptor beta chains originate from one sample sequenced in a study of blood T cells in healthy people across ages. Sample-barcoded 5' priming and a J-beta primer mix drove a second PCR of about 6 to 12 cycles. From the 5' RACE reads, TCRdb called clonotypes with MiXCR, one entry per CDR3 protein. This sample yields over 700,000 distinct CDR3 sequences, of which 50% to 65% are seen a single time; under 50% belongs to the top ten. Source material: blood. These receptor sequences come from an older man in good health.

This sequence joins TRBV25-1 and TRBJ2-6, with unresolved D. Looked up from germline, CDR1 is MGHDK and CDR2 is SYGVNS. The V end was cut by 1 base, the J end by 0 bases, with 4 bases between. CDR3 size: 15 residues. CDR3 sequence reads: CASSEWSSGANVLTF. In DNA, the CDR3 is TGTGCCAGCAGTGAATGGTCCTCTGGGGCCAACGTCCTGACTTTC. Complete variable domain (other parts from reference TRBV25-1 and TRBJ2-6): EADIYQTPRYLVIGTGKKITLECSQTMGHDKMYWYQQDPGMELHLIHYSYGVNSTEKGDLSSESTVSRIRTEHFPLTLESARPSHTSQYLCASSEWSSGANVLTFGAGSRLTVL.

This clonotype was seen a handful of times. V usage is TRBV7-2 and J usage is TRBJ2-5; D may be TRBD2 (5 bases). The V gene's germline CDR1 is SGHTA and CDR2 FQGNSA. Trimming pared 1 base from V and 1 base from J, leaving 7 bases between. The CDR3 covers 14 residues. The CDR3 is CASSLGSGQETQYF. The DNA for the CDR3 is TGTGCCAGCAGCTTAGGCAGCGGCCAAGAGACCCAGTACTTC. The complete variable domain, with remaining parts taken from reference TRBV7-2 and TRBJ2-5, reads GAGVSQSPSNKVTEKGKDVELRCDPISGHTALYWYRQSLGQGLEFLIYFQGNSAPDKSGLPSDRFSAERTGGSVSTLTIQRTQQEDSAVYLCASSLGSGQETQYFGPGTRLLVL.

The gene calls are TRBV3-1 and TRBJ2-2, with 7 bases aligning to TRBD1. CDR3 size: 16 residues. V lost 4 bases, J lost 4 bases, and 9 bases stayed unmatched. Germline V gene data show CDR1 as LGHDT and CDR2 as YNNKEL (reference sequence). The CDR3 nucleotides read TGTGCCAGCAGCCGCGACGCGACAGGGATCACCGGGGAGCTGTTTTTT. It is translated as CASSRDATGITGELFF. The whole variable domain, filled in from reference TRBV3-1 and TRBJ2-2, reads DTAVSQTPKYLVTQMGNDKSIKCEQNLGHDTMYWYKQDSKKFLKIMFSYNNKELIINETVPNRFSPKSPDKAHLNLHINSLELGDSAVYFCASSRDATGITGELFFGEGSRLTVL.

The chain combines TRBV12-3 or TRBV12-4 with TRBJ2-1; 7 nucleotides line up with TRBD2. With V trimmed by 6 bases and J by 4 bases, 9 bases remained unmatched. This CDR3 comprises 15 residues. The CDR3 is CASRPSGRGYNEQFF. As DNA, the CDR3 is TGTGCCAGCAGGCCCTCTGGGCGGGGGTACAATGAGCAGTTCTTC.

The chain couples TRBV20-1 to TRBJ1-1; 8 bases are a match to TRBD1. CDR3 size: 14 residues. J gave up 4 bases and V 6 bases, and 10 bases lay outside the gene matches. The germline CDR1 and CDR2 sequences are DFQATT and SNEGSKA (reference sequence). This CDR3 reads CSAEGDRGFTEAFF. The CDR3 DNA is TGCAGTGCCGAAGGAGACAGGGGTTTCACTGAAGCTTTCTTT.

This chain's CDR3 is CASSLSGGDTGELFF. CDR3 nucleotide sequence: TGCGCCAGCAGCTTGTCTGGGGGAGATACCGGGGAGCTGTTTTTT. J is TRBJ2-2 and V is TRBV5-1, with D possibly called TRBD1 or TRBD2 (5 bases each). Germline V gene lookup returns CDR1 SGHRS and CDR2 YFSETQ. V was pared by 1 base and J by 5 bases, with 12 bases between. This CDR3 region has 15 residues.

This clonotype has more than one count but fewer than ten. The rearrangement uses TRBV3-1 and TRBJ2-3, with 8 bases fitting TRBD1. Germline V lookup: CDR1 LGHDT, CDR2 YNNKEL (reference sequence). Germline trimming cut 0 bases from V and 14 bases from J; bases unmatched to any gene: 13. The CDR3 length is 15 residues. The CDR3 sequence is CASSQEASGGRDAYF. DNA for the CDR3: TGTGCCAGCAGCCAAGAGGCGTCAGGGGGCAGAGACGCGTATTTT.